Each of the 21 T cell receptor beta chains below was sequenced from the same sample in a study of blood T cell repertoires in COVID-19. Here immunoSEQ multiplex PCR was the method, and the copy in TCRdb shows in-frame clones only, minus some. Counted here are about 83,000 clones, about nine tenths occurring once; the ten biggest clones make up about 3%. Material: peripheral blood. These receptors all stem from a woman in her fifties or sixties with active or convalescent COVID-19.

V gene TRBV4-1 combines with J gene TRBJ2-7; D gene ambiguous. Looked up from germline, CDR1 is MGHRA and CDR2 is YSYEKL. Trimming removed 0 bases at V and 3 bases at J, with 9 bases between. The CDR3 contains 14 residues. The CDR3 protein is CASSQEMEIYEQYF. As DNA, the CDR3 is TGCGCCAGCAGCCAAGAAATGGAGATCTACGAGCAGTACTTC.

The chain couples TRBV4-3 to TRBJ1-2; 7 positions agree with TRBD1. Germline V lookup: CDR1 LGHNA, CDR2 YSLEER. The V and J ends lost 0 bases and 3 bases, in that order; junction bases with no gene match: 4. The CDR3 loop spans 15 amino acids. The CDR3 loop is CASSQDGTAYYGYTF. The CDR3, as DNA: TGCGCCAGCAGCCAAGATGGGACAGCGTACTATGGCTACACCTTC.

A few counts support this clone. The chain links TRBV6-5 to TRBJ1-5, with TRBD1 matching over 7 bases. In germline, CDR1 is MNHEY, CDR2 SVGAGI. The CDR3 consists of 13 residues. The V gene end was trimmed by 2 bases and the J gene end by 10 bases; junction bases not matched to a gene: 5. DNA of the CDR3: TGTGCCAGCAGTTACGGTCGGGACAGACCCCAGCATTTT. This translates into CASSYGRDRPQHF.

The chain has TRBV9 and TRBJ2-1; 13 nucleotides align to TRBD2. CDR3 size: 16 residues. Germline assignment: CDR1 SGDLS and CDR2 YYNGEE. J was trimmed by 5 bases and V by 4 bases; bases with no gene match: 6. The CDR3 loop is CASSPGTSGTNNEQFF. CDR3 sequence (DNA): TGTGCCAGCAGCCCTGGGACTAGCGGGACCAACAATGAGCAGTTCTTC.

Only a few counts were recorded for this clone. The chain is built from TRBV30 and TRBJ1-6, with 7 bases lining up with TRBD1. This CDR3 is 16 amino acids long. Germline V gene sequence: CDR1 GTSNPN, CDR2 SVGIG (reference sequence). V lost 4 bases and J lost 0; bases outside the gene matches: 6. CDR3 residues: CAWIRAGGSYNSPLHF. The CDR3 DNA follows: TGTGCCTGGATTAGGGCAGGGGGCTCCTATAATTCACCCCTCCACTTT.

This chain joins TRBV5-1 and TRBJ1-1; TRBD1 matches 7 bases. Germline CDR1 is SGHRS and CDR2 is YFSETQ. This CDR3 comprises 16 residues. V dropped 4 bases and J dropped 6; count of bases not matched to a gene: 15. The CDR3 region is CASSHTTTGYLPEAFF. The CDR3 nucleotides read TGCGCCAGCAGCCACACAACGACAGGGTATTTACCTGAAGCTTTCTTT.

This chain connects TRBV23-1 to TRBJ1-2; 8 nucleotides align to TRBD1. TRBV23-1 is placed among ORFs of uncertain function. V shed 0 bases and J 6 bases; nucleotides not matched to a gene: 18. The CDR3 totals 19 residues. The CDR3 loop is CASSQSLLLPGQGKDGYTF. Written as DNA, the CDR3 is TGCGCCAGCAGTCAATCTTTATTATTGCCTGGACAGGGTAAGGATGGCTACACCTTC.

This clone was detected only a few times. This sequence joins TRBV4-1 and TRBJ2-7; 16 bases agree with TRBD2. This CDR3 is built from 18 residues. J lost 4 bases, V lost 1 base, and 7 bases had no gene match. CDR1 MGHRA and CDR2 YSYEKL come from the germline V gene. The CDR3 bases are TGCGCCAGCAGCCAAGGCGGGACTAGCGGGGGGGCCGGTTACGAGCAGTACTTC. Protein sequence: CASSQGGTSGGAGYEQYF.

This sequence joins TRBV2 and TRBJ1-2; D remains ambiguous. V lost 2 bases and J lost 2, with 6 bases in between. The CDR3 loop spans 13 amino acids. Germline assignment: CDR1 SNHLY and CDR2 FYNNEI. CDR3 in DNA: TGTGCCAGCAGTGAAACCCTAAACTATGGCTACACCTTC. Its translation: CASSETLNYGYTF.

The gene calls are TRBV28 and TRBJ2-7, with TRBD2 matching 8 bases. Trimming cost V 7 bases and J 3 bases; bases outside gene matches: 2. Germline values: CDR1 MDHEN, CDR2 SYDVKM. CDR3 length equals 12 residues. The CDR3, as DNA: TGTGCCAGCAAGGCGGGGGGCTACGAGCAGTACTTC. Translated, it gives CASKAGGYEQYF.

V gene TRBV11-2 combines with J gene TRBJ2-2, with 9 bases fitting TRBD2. Germline assignment: CDR1 SGHAT and CDR2 FQNNGV. The length of the CDR3 is 14 residues. J gave up 6 bases and V 1 base, and 0 bases lay outside the gene matches. Written as DNA, the CDR3 is TGTGCCAGCAGCTTAGTAGCGGGGGCCGGGGAGCTGTTTTTT. It encodes CASSLVAGAGELFF. Full variable domain (missing parts from reference TRBV11-2 and TRBJ2-2): EAGVAQSPRYKIIEKRQSVAFWCNPISGHATLYWYQQILGQGPKLLIQFQNNGVVDDSQLPKDRFSAERLKGVDSTLKIQPAKLEDSAVYLCASSLVAGAGELFFGEGSRLTVL.

The rearrangement joins TRBV5-8 to TRBJ2-7; 8 nucleotides line up with TRBD2. V trimming: 1 base; J trimming: 7 bases; junction bases outside the gene matches: 7. The CDR3 length is 14 residues. Germline CDR1 reads SGHTS; CDR2 reads YDEGEE. The CDR3 is CASSLSSGGREQYF. The DNA for the CDR3 is TGTGCCAGCAGCTTGAGCAGCGGGGGCCGAGAGCAGTACTTC.

The chain joins TRBV30 to TRBJ2-1; 11 nucleotides align to TRBD2. CDR3 length equals 19 residues. The V and J ends lost 2 bases and 2 bases, in that order; junction bases with no gene match: 14. The germline V gene has CDR1 GTSNPN and CDR2 SVGIG (reference sequence). In DNA, the CDR3 is TGTGCCTGGAGTCGCTATACTATGACTAGCGGGGTGACCTACAATGAGCAGTTCTTC. Its protein is CAWSRYTMTSGVTYNEQFF.

The chain has TRBV4-1 and TRBJ1-2, with TRBD1 as a possible D gene (6 bases). This CDR3 region has 17 residues. V lost 3 bases, J lost 5 bases, and 22 bases lay in between. Germline lookup yields CDR1 MGHRA and CDR2 YSYEKL. For the CDR3, the DNA is TGCGCCAGCAGCCAGAGCCGGGACAACTTTAGACAGTATGGCTACACCTTC. It translates to CASSQSRDNFRQYGYTF.

The chain combines TRBV7-9 with TRBJ2-7, with D perhaps matching TRBD1 (5 bases). Trimming took off 5 bases at V and 0 bases at J, with 8 bases between the two ends. Germline assignment: CDR1 SEHNR and CDR2 FQNEAQ (reference sequence). This CDR3 contains 13 residues. CDR3 region: CASSPGFSYEQYF. In DNA form, the CDR3 reads TGTGCCAGCAGCCCAGGGTTCTCCTACGAGCAGTACTTC.

This chain joins TRBV18 and TRBJ2-2; possible D gene TRBD2, 5 bases. Per the germline V gene, CDR1 is KGHSH and CDR2 is LQKENI. V was clipped by 2 bases and J by 3 bases, with 10 bases between them. The CDR3 is 15 amino acids. CDR3 in amino acids: CASSPRQRDTGELFF. Written as DNA, the CDR3 is TGTGCCAGCTCACCAAGGCAGAGGGACACCGGGGAGCTGTTTTTT.

This chain connects TRBV29-1 to TRBJ1-2; 7 positions match TRBD1. From germline, CDR1 is SQVTM and CDR2 ANQGSEA. This CDR3 is 13 amino acids long. The V gene end was trimmed by 4 bases and the J gene end by 2 bases; junction bases not matched to a gene: 4. The CDR3 DNA is TGCAGCGTTGGACAGGGCGTGAACTATGGCTACACCTTC. Translating gives CSVGQGVNYGYTF. The complete variable domain, with remaining parts taken from reference TRBV29-1 and TRBJ1-2, reads SAVISQKPSRDICQRGTSLTIQCQVDSQVTMMFWYRQQPGQSLTLIATANQGSEATYESGFVIDKFPISRPNLTFSTLTVSNMSPEDSSIYLCSVGQGVNYGYTFGSGTRLTVV.

The J gene is TRBJ1-1, the V gene TRBV30, with TRBD1 identical over 10 bases. V trimming: 5 bases; J trimming: 0 bases; junction bases outside the gene matches: 9. The CDR3 contains 16 residues. CDR1 is GTSNPN, CDR2 SVGIG, per germline (reference sequence). CDR3 residues: CAWGTGVGGLNTEAFF. CDR3 DNA: TGTGCCTGGGGGACAGGGGTCGGGGGTCTGAACACTGAAGCTTTCTTT.

A single count supports this clone. Additional DNA sequences in this sample encode the identical CDR3. The chain is built from TRBV30 and TRBJ1-1, with 7 nucleotides matching TRBD1. This CDR3 has 13 residues. Germline CDR1 is GTSNPN and CDR2 is SVGIG (reference sequence). J lost 1 base, V lost 3 bases, and 2 bases had no gene match. CDR3 sequence (DNA): TGTGCCTGGAGGAGACAGGGGAACACTGAAGCTTTCTTT. Its translation is CAWRRQGNTEAFF.

The CDR3: CASSLWATGELFF. The DNA for the CDR3 is TGTGCCAGCAGCCTCTGGGCGACCGGGGAGCTGTTTTTT. The rearrangement links TRBV3-1 (or the pseudogene TRBV3-2) to TRBJ2-2; D is unresolved. The CDR3 totals 13 residues. Germline CDR1 reads LGHDT; CDR2 reads YNNKEL (reference sequence). With 4 bases removed from V and 5 bases from J, the gap between germline ends came to 8 bases.

V gene TRBV19 combines with J gene TRBJ2-5; 10 nucleotides line up with TRBD1. The germline V gene has CDR1 LNHDA and CDR2 SQIVND (reference sequence). The CDR3 sequence is 15 residues long. The trim removed 3 bases at V and 4 bases at J, leaving 5 bases unmatched. CDR3 in amino acids: CASSMGDRGGETQYF. The CDR3 bases are TGTGCCAGTAGTATGGGGGACAGGGGTGGAGAGACCCAGTACTTC.